This TCR beta chain derives from a study of molecular identifiers for immune sequencing clone quantification. Study at large: In replicates, RNA from roughly 20,000 or 100,000 naive CD8 cells was split five ways, four sequenced. Study results and limitations: In naive cells, clones above 20 RNA copies held under 1% of molecules, whereas in effector cells they held over 98%.

It was with previously described methods and listed TCR primers that bulk TCR libraries were made. MiXCR, run by TCRdb on the PCR reads, gives a single entry per CDR3 protein. The table records about 500,000 distinct CDR3 sequences, about 21% of them present only once. About this clonotype: The antigen is not known.

With 10%, 30% or 50% of RNA, roughly 18,000 to 1,100,000 naive CD8 T cells were sequenced. CDR1 and CDR2 from the germline V gene are ENHRY and SYGVKD. The CDR3 is made up of 13 amino acids. With V trimmed by 9 bases and J by 6 bases, 4 bases remained unmatched. The V and J genes are TRBV10-3 and TRBJ2-2; 10 positions agree with TRBD2. Source material: naive CD8+ T cells from blood, with Jurkat cell RNA spiked in. Subset of the sample: FACS-sorted CD8+CD4-CCR7+CD45RA+ naive T cells. The receptor was isolated from a human donor in good health. Some libraries in this study had Jurkat cell RNA spiked in. The chain's CDR3 is CAIELAGAGELFF. As DNA, the CDR3 is TGTGCCATAGAGCTAGCGGGAGCCGGGGAGCTGTTTTTT.